These 3 T cell receptor beta chains share one sample of origin, sequenced in a study of T cells in Graves' hyperthyroidism and ophthalmopathy. TCR beta CDR3 regions were amplified from RNA transcripts. Researchers ran a first-round RT-PCR on the TCR CDR3 using the HTBI primer set. Via MiXCR, TCRdb re-called the multiplex PCR reads, giving one row per CDR3 protein. The sample consists of 500,000 to 650,000 distinct CDR3 sequences, about 45% of them appearing once. The sequenced sample was peripheral blood or thyroid tissue (not recorded which). These receptors came from an adult woman with Graves' disease, either hyperthyroidism or ophthalmopathy (not recorded which).

V and J are TRBV11-2 and TRBJ2-5, with D possibly TRBD2 on 6 matching bases. With the DNA end fitting TRBJ2-4 better, the J assignment may be wrong. This CDR3 is 14 amino acids long. CDR1 and CDR2 (germline): SGHAT, FQNNGV. The CDR3 DNA sequence: TGTGCCAGCACCATGGCGGGGGCCAAAAACATTCAGTACTTC. Translated, it gives CASTMAGAKNIQYF.

This clonotype was picked up many times. V usage is TRBV7-2 and J usage is TRBJ1-2, with D hard to call. This CDR3 has 13 residues. From germline, CDR1 is SGHTA and CDR2 FQGNSA. V dropped 5 bases and J dropped 4 bases, with 11 bases sitting between them. The CDR3 region has the DNA TGTGCCAGCAGCCCCAGGCCGACCTATGGCTACACCTTC. As protein: CASSPRPTYGYTF. The complete variable domain, with remaining parts taken from reference TRBV7-2 and TRBJ1-2, reads GAGVSQSPSNKVTEKGKDVELRCDPISGHTALYWYRQSLGQGLEFLIYFQGNSAPDKSGLPSDRFSAERTGGSVSTLTIQRTQQEDSAVYLCASSPRPTYGYTFGSGTRLTVV.

The V call is TRBV5-1, the J call TRBJ2-7; the D gene is possibly TRBD1 (5 bases). V lost 3 bases, J lost 5 bases, and 12 bases lay in between. Germline V gives CDR1 SGHRS, CDR2 YFSETQ. The CDR3 contains 13 residues. CDR3 loop: CASSCTGLDEQYF. In nucleotides, the CDR3 is TGCGCCAGCAGCTGTACAGGTCTCGACGAGCAGTACTTC. Full variable domain (remainder filled in from reference TRBV5-1 and TRBJ2-7): KAGVTQTPRYLIKTRGQQVTLSCSPISGHRSVSWYQQTPGQGLQFLFEYFSETQRNKGNFPGRFSGRQFSNSRSEMNVSTLELGDSALYLCASSCTGLDEQYFGPGTRLTVT.